Presented here are 17 T cell receptor beta chains from one specimen sequenced in a study of shared clonotypes between healthy human individuals. Only in-frame clones appear in the TCRdb table, and some are missing; sequencing was by immunoSEQ multiplex PCR. The data hold 2 million to 2.5 million clones, with 85% to 95% observed a single time. The sequenced material came from naive CD4+ T cells from PBMCs. Subset: CD45RA+ positively selected. The receptors stem from a young man in good health. Some clones in this sample may be carry-over from other donors' samples.

The J gene is TRBJ1-2, the V gene TRBV9, with a possible D match to TRBD1 (5 bases). Trimming pared 0 bases from V and 0 bases from J, leaving 9 bases between. Germline CDR1 SGDLS, CDR2 YYNGEE. There are 15 residues in the CDR3. The CDR3 bases are TGTGCCAGCAGCGTAGCAGGCAGGGCTAACTATGGCTACACCTTC. Translation: CASSVAGRANYGYTF.

The chain is built from TRBV6-1 and TRBJ1-4; perhaps TRBD1 as D (5 bases). Trimming pared 11 bases from V and 2 bases from J, leaving 12 bases between. The CDR3 loop spans 13 amino acids. Per the germline V gene, CDR1 is MNHNS and CDR2 is SASEGT. CDR3 residues: CAASGGTNEKLFF. CDR3 sequence (DNA): TGTGCCGCCTCGGGGGGGACTAATGAAAAACTGTTTTTT.

The rearrangement uses TRBV27 and TRBJ2-7; 9 bases line up with TRBD1. Germline lookup yields CDR1 MNHEY and CDR2 SMNVEV (reference sequence). The CDR3 has 15 residues. Unmatched junction bases numbered 10, after V lost 5 bases and J lost 5 bases. The chain's CDR3 is CASSPMGQGTHEQYF. The CDR3, as DNA: TGTGCCAGCAGTCCCATGGGACAGGGAACCCACGAGCAGTACTTC.

The chain uses TRBV9 and TRBJ1-2; D is unresolved. V was cut by 4 bases and J by 4 bases, with 8 bases left in between. This CDR3 spans 12 amino acids. The germline gives CDR1 SGDLS, CDR2 YYNGEE. The CDR3 region has the DNA TGTGCCAGCAGCCCCATCACCTATGGCTACACCTTC. Translating gives CASSPITYGYTF.

The chain carries TRBV5-1 and TRBJ2-5, with TRBD2 matching 11 bases. V lost 9 bases, J lost 2 bases, and 6 bases stayed unmatched. The CDR3 runs to 14 residues. Germline assignment: CDR1 SGHRS and CDR2 YFSETQ. The CDR3 region has the DNA TGCGCCACCAAGACTAGCGGGGTTCAAGAGACCCAGTACTTC. Amino acids: CATKTSGVQETQYF. The whole variable domain, remainder taken from reference TRBV5-1 and TRBJ2-5, is KAGVTQTPRYLIKTRGQQVTLSCSPISGHRSVSWYQQTPGQGLQFLFEYFSETQRNKGNFPGRFSGRQFSNSRSEMNVSTLELGDSALYLCATKTSGVQETQYFGPGTRLLVL.

The chain carries TRBV19 and TRBJ1-5; 8 bases line up with TRBD1. The CDR3 is made up of 18 amino acids. The ends lost 5 bases at V and 0 bases at J; junction bases unmatched: 12. Per the germline V gene, CDR1 is LNHDA and CDR2 is SQIVND (reference sequence). CDR3 residues: CASSSRPDRVNSNQPQHF. The DNA of the CDR3 is TGTGCCAGTAGTTCACGCCCGGACAGGGTAAATAGCAATCAGCCCCAGCATTTT.

The gene calls are TRBV5-6 and TRBJ2-4, with D maybe TRBD2 (5 bases). Germline CDR1 SGHDT, CDR2 YYEEEE. Trimming took off 4 bases at V and 7 bases at J, with 15 bases between the two ends. This CDR3 is built from 14 residues. The CDR3 reads CASSPAGDENIQYF. Here the CDR3 DNA reads TGTGCCAGCAGCCCCGCCGGGGATGAGAACATTCAGTACTTC.

The CDR3 region has the DNA TGTGCAAGTCGCTTAGATCCAGGGACACGCTCGAGGGGCGAGCAGTACTTC. Translation: CASRLDPGTRSRGEQYF. The chain is built from TRBV12-2 and TRBJ2-7; whether TRBD1, the table's D call, matches the DNA was not checked. TRBV12-2 is a pseudogene segment. This CDR3 region has 17 residues.

On this clone itself: At one end, the junction sequence differs from germline, possibly due to a read error. J is TRBJ2-7 and V is TRBV5-4; 9 nucleotides agree with TRBD1. The CDR3 length is 15 residues. From germline, CDR1 is SGHNT and CDR2 YYREEE (reference sequence). The CDR3 is CASSLVGTGSSEQYF. The CDR3 coding sequence is TGTGCCAGCAGCTTGGTGGGGACAGGGTCCTCCGAGCAGTACTTC.

The chain carries TRBV9 and TRBJ2-5, with D possibly TRBD1 on 7 matching bases. Per the germline V gene, CDR1 is SGDLS and CDR2 is YYNGEE. Trimming cost V 4 bases and J 4 bases, with 20 bases left between them. This CDR3 contains 16 residues. The chain's CDR3 is CASSHEGAGFSETQYF. The CDR3 coding sequence is TGTGCCAGCAGCCACGAGGGGGCGGGATTCTCAGAGACCCAGTACTTC.

This clone was observed a handful of times. This CDR3 is CASSRTRRNQPQHF. The CDR3 DNA reads as TGTGCCAGCAGTAGGACCCGAAGGAATCAGCCCCAGCATTTT. This sequence joins TRBV6-5 and TRBJ1-5; D not resolved. Trimming stripped 5 bases from V and 4 bases from J, with 12 bases between. CDR3 length equals 14 residues. Germline CDR1 reads MNHEY; CDR2 reads SVGAGI.

The genes are TRBV19 and TRBJ1-1, with 9 bases identical to TRBD1. The germline gives CDR1 LNHDA, CDR2 SQIVND (reference sequence). This CDR3 region has 14 residues. V shed 3 bases and J 2 bases; nucleotides not matched to a gene: 1. Written as DNA, the CDR3 is TGTGCCAGTAGTATGGGACAGGGTAACACTGAAGCTTTCTTT. Protein product: CASSMGQGNTEAFF.

The sample holds one count of this clone. The J gene is TRBJ2-1, the V gene TRBV7-2, with 11 bases identical to TRBD2. Germline V gene data show CDR1 as SGHTA and CDR2 as FQGNSA. Unmatched junction bases numbered 6, after V lost 2 bases and J lost 3 bases. The length of the CDR3 is 17 residues. CDR3 bases: TGTGCCAGCAGCTTATTACCGGGACTAGCGGACTACAATGAGCAGTTCTTC. It is translated as CASSLLPGLADYNEQFF.

Details on this clone: One end of the junction does not line up with germline, which may come from a read error. The chain joins TRBV7-9 to TRBJ1-1, with D maybe TRBD1 (5 bases). This CDR3 is built from 15 residues. CDR1 and CDR2 from the germline V gene are SEHNR and FQNEAQ (reference sequence). CDR3 sequence (DNA): TGTGCCAGCACCTTAGGTCCGGGGGGACGGACTGAAGCTTTCTTT. It specifies CASTLGPGGRTEAFF.

Concerning this clone itself: Other nucleotide sequences in the sample specify the same CDR3. The chain has TRBV6-1 and TRBJ1-2; D gene ambiguous. CDR3 length: 13 residues. The germline CDR1 and CDR2 sequences are MNHNS and SASEGT. V lost 4 bases and J 3 bases, leaving 9 bases between the germline ends. The CDR3 DNA reads as TGTGCCAGCAGTGTTTCCGGGGACTATGGCTACACCTTC. This gives the protein CASSVSGDYGYTF.

This clone turned up a few times. The rearrangement links TRBV20-1 to TRBJ1-1; D ambiguous. The CDR3 consists of 11 residues. Germline CDR1 reads DFQATT; CDR2 reads SNEGSKA (reference sequence). The CDR3, as DNA: TGCGCCCTAAGGAGGCACACTGAAGCTTTCTTT. This encodes CALRRHTEAFF.

The rearrangement joins TRBV10-1 to TRBJ1-5; TRBD1 might be the D (5 bases). CDR1 is WNHNN, CDR2 SYGVQD, per germline (reference sequence). This CDR3 has 18 residues. Trimming took off 4 bases at V and 1 base at J, with 20 bases between the two ends. The DNA of the CDR3 is TGCGCCAGCAGTGGGGGATGGGGGGTCGCGGGAAGCAATCAGCCCCAGCATTTT. Its translation: CASSGGWGVAGSNQPQHF.